This record looks at one T cell receptor beta chain sequence and its context. Its ends do not fully match the called genes, so a read error is possible. These data belong to a study of cytomegalovirus exposure and HLA in healthy donors. Looking at the study overall: There were 70 million to 95 million unique TCRs (from HLA-typed donors) in an early data release.

Germline loops: CDR1 GTSNPN, CDR2 SVGIG (reference sequence). The CDR3 totals 11 residues. Amplification used 60 Vbeta primers and 13 Jbeta primers. Repertoires were generated with immunoSEQ multiplex PCR, while TCRdb's copy carries only in-frame clones and drops some. The sample holds around 150,000 clones, 65% to 80% seen once. Sequencing was done on a sample of PBMCs. The receptor was isolated from a middle-aged woman in good health and CMV-seropositive. The chain carries TRBV30 and TRBJ1-2, with TRBD1 matching 7 bases. The CDR3 loop is CAWSVGQMGDF. Here the CDR3 DNA reads TGTGCCTGGAGTGTGGGACAGATGGGCGACTTC.